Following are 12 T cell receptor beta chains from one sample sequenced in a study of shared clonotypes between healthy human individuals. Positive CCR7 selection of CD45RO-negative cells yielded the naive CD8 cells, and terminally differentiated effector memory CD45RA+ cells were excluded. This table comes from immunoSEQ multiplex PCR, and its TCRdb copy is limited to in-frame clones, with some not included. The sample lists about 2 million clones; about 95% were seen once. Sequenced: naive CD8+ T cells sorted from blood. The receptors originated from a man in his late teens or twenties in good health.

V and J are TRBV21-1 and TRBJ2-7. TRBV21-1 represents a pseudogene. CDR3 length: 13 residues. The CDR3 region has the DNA TGTGCCATTCCCCTCGGCGTTTCCTACGAGCAGTACTTC. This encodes CAIPLGVSYEQYF.

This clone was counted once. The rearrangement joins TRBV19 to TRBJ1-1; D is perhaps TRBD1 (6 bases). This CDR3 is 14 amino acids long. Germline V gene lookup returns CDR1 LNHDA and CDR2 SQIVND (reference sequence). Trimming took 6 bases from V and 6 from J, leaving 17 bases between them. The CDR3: CASSPTGTIAEAFF. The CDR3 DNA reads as TGTGCCAGTAGCCCAACCGGGACAATCGCTGAAGCTTTCTTT.

CDR3 bases: TGTGCCAGCAGCCGGGACGGTTCCTACGAGCAGTACTTC. Its protein product is CASSRDGSYEQYF. The J gene is TRBJ2-7, the V gene TRBV7-2; D may match TRBD1 or TRBD2 (5 bases each). The CDR3 has 13 amino acids. Between the trimmed V and J ends, which lost 5 bases and 1 base, there was a span of 9 bases. Germline CDR1 reads SGHTA; CDR2 reads FQGNSA.

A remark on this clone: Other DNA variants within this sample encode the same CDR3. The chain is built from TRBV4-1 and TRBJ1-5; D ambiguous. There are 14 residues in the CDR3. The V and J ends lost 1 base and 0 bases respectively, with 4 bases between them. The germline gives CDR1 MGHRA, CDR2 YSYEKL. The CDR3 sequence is CASSQVNSNQPQHF. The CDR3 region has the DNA TGCGCCAGCAGCCAAGTCAATAGCAATCAGCCCCAGCATTTT.

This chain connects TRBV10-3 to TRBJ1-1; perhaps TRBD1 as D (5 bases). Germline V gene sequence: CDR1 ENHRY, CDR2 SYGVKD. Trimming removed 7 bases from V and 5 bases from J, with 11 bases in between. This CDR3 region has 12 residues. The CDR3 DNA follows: TGTGCCATCACCAATTCAGGGACTGAAGCTTTCTTT. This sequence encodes CAITNSGTEAFF.

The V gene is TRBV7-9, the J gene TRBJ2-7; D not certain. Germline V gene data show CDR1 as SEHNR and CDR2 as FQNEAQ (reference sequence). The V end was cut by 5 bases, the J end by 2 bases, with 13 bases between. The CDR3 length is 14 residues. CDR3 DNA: TGTGCCAGCAGCCCGATACCACAACCCTACGAGCAGTACTTC. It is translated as CASSPIPQPYEQYF.

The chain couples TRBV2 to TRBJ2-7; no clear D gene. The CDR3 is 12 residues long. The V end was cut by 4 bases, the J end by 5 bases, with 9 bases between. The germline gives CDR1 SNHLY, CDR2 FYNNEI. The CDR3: CASSGYVHEQYF. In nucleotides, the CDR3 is TGTGCCAGCAGTGGGTATGTCCACGAGCAGTACTTC.

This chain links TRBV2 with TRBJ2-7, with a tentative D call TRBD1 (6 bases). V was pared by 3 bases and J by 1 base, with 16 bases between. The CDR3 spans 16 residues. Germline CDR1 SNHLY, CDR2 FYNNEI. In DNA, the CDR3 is TGTGCCAGCAGTGACCCGGGGCAGGGGCTATCCTACGAGCAGTACTTC. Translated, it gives CASSDPGQGLSYEQYF.

CDR3 protein: CASSPSGLAGYEQYF. For the CDR3, the DNA is TGTGCCAGCAGCCCATCGGGACTAGCGGGATACGAGCAGTACTTC. The chain recombines TRBV7-9 with TRBJ2-7, with TRBD2 matching over 13 bases. Trimming took 5 bases from V and 4 from J; bases not matched to a gene: 5. This CDR3 spans 15 amino acids. Germline loops: CDR1 SEHNR, CDR2 FQNEAQ (reference sequence).

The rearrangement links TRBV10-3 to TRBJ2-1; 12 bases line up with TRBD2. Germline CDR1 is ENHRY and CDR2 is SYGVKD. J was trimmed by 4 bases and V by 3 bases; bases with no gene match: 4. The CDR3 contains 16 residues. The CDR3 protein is CAISDFGLAGYNEQFF. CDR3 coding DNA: TGTGCCATCAGTGACTTCGGACTAGCGGGATACAATGAGCAGTTCTTC.

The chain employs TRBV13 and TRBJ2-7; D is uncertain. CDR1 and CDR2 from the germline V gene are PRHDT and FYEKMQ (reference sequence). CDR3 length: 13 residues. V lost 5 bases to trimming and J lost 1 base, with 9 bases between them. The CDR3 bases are TGTGCCAGCAGCCCACAGATGTCCTACGAGCAGTACTTC. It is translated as CASSPQMSYEQYF.

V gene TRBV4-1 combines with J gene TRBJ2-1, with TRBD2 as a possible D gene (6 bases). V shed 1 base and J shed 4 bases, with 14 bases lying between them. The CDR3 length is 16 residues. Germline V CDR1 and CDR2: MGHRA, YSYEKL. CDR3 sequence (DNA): TGCGCCAGCAGCCAAGGGGACGGGGGTTCATACAATGAGCAGTTCTTC. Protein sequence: CASSQGDGGSYNEQFF.